The entry below describes one TCR beta chain. Relative to the germline gene, one junction end is altered; a read error may explain this. Germline V CDR1 and CDR2: MNHEY, SMNVEV (reference sequence). The CDR3 spans 14 residues. The entry originates in a study of technical replicates of blood from several donors. The table came from immunoSEQ multiplex PCR; TCRdb's copy has only in-frame clones and leaves some out. Among about 80,000 clones, about 93% were seen once, and the ten largest hold approximately 0.4%. The chain uses TRBV27 and TRBJ2-1, with 7 nucleotides matching TRBD1. The source material was T cells isolated from PBMCs. This sequence originates from a human donor in good health. The CDR3 DNA follows: TGTGCCAGCAGTTTATCGATACTAGGGGGCGTCGAGGTCTTC. Translation: CASSLSILGGVEVF.